This TCR beta chain was sequenced for a study of metastatic and nonmetastatic thyroid tumors. V was trimmed by 2 bases and J by 1 base, leaving 3 bases between them. The CDR3 covers 12 residues. Germline lookup yields CDR1 GTSNPN and CDR2 SVGIG (reference sequence). None of the patients had undergone any treatment ahead of thyroid surgery. Study-level findings and limits: The reported finding was significantly higher TCR beta diversity in malignant thyroid tumors relative to benign nodules, in blood and tumor.

Points on this clone: Its antigen is currently unknown.

TCRdb reanalyzed the PCR reads via MiXCR. The table has around 10,000 clones, approximately 30% seen once; the top ten hold under 12%. The rearrangement links TRBV30 to TRBJ2-1; D unresolved. The clonotype originates from a male donor with papillary thyroid cancer or a benign thyroid nodule (not recorded which). Some clones in this sample may be carry-over from other donors' samples. The specimen was tumor tissue. Here the CDR3 DNA reads TGTGCCTGGAGTAGGTCCTACAATGAGCAGTTCTTC. Translation gives CAWSRSYNEQFF.